These 3 T cell receptor beta chains originate from one sample sequenced in a study of spatial heterogeneity in lung cancer. The time point: blood at routine non-recurrence follow-up after resection. Unsorted whole RNA samples from tumor, nontumor lung or frozen PBMC were sequenced. TCRdb re-called the 5' RACE reads through MiXCR, storing one row per CDR3 protein. The sample includes about 120,000 distinct CDR3 sequences, about 12% of them seen just once. Sequencing used PBMCs, obtained at follow-up. All receptors derive from a male donor with early-stage non-small cell lung cancer.

This clonotype came up once. Given a much more abundant clone one base away, this may be a read error. The chain joins TRBV4-1 to TRBJ2-2; D possibly uses TRBD1 or TRBD2 (6 bases each). This CDR3 comprises 16 residues. CDR1 and CDR2 (germline): MGHRA, YSYEKL. V was clipped by 6 bases and J by 2 bases, with 16 bases between them. The CDR3 coding sequence is TGCGCCAGCAGGGGATTAGGGGGGCACAACACCGGGGAGCTGTTTTTT. It translates to CASRGLGGHNTGELFF.

The gene calls are TRBV5-1 and TRBJ2-3, with 9 bases aligning to TRBD1. The CDR3 runs to 13 residues. CDR1 and CDR2 from the germline V gene are SGHRS and YFSETQ. V lost 7 bases and J lost 4; bases outside the gene matches: 4. CDR3 in DNA: TGCGCCAGCGGGACAGGGTGGGCAGATACGCAGTATTTT. Translating it yields CASGTGWADTQYF.

The V gene is TRBV12-3 or TRBV12-4, the J gene TRBJ2-5; 9 bases fit TRBD1. Losses at the gene ends were 4 bases for V and 5 bases for J; bases not matched to a gene: 2. The CDR3 consists of 13 residues. The CDR3 loop is CASSWTGAETQYF. CDR3 nucleotide sequence: TGTGCCAGCAGTTGGACAGGGGCTGAGACCCAGTACTTC.